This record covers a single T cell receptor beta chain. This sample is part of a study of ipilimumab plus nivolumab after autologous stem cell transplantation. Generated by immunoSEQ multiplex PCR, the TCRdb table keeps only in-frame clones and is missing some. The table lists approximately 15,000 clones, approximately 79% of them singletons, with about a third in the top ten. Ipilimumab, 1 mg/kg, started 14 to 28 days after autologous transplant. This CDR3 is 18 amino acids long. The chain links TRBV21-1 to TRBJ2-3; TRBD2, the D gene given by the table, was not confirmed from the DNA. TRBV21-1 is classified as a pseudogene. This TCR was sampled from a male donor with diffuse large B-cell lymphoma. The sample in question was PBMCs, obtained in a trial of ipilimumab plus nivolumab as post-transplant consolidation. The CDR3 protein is CARASAPPAGESSSTQYF. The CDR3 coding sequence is TGTGCCAGAGCCTCAGCTCCCCCCGCCGGGGAATCAAGTTCAACGCAGTATTTT.